This T cell receptor (beta chain) comes out of a study of CD8 T cells in Susac syndrome. When the RNA was reverse transcribed, random hexamers were used with an input of about 0.45 to 1 ug. TCRdb re-derived calls from the immunoSEQ multiplex PCR reads in MiXCR, one entry per CDR3 protein. The sample lists fewer than 80,000 distinct CDR3 sequences, roughly 94% occurring once. The CDR3 has 12 residues. Trimming removed 5 bases from V and 7 bases from J; junction bases left unmatched: 2. Germline loops: CDR1 PRHDT, CDR2 FYEKMQ (reference sequence). CD8+ and CD4+ T cells circulating in blood were sequenced for TCR beta. This clonotype was seen once.

This chain joins TRBV13 and TRBJ2-7, with 10 positions matching TRBD1. Sequencing was done on a sample of CD8+ T cells from PBMCs. This clonotype originated in a human donor in good health. CDR3 amino acids: CASSGQGEEQYV. CDR3 bases: TGTGCCAGCAGCGGACAGGGGGAAGAGCAGTACGTC.